The rows below give T cell receptor beta chains drawn from one sample of a study of molecular identifiers for immune sequencing clone quantification. TCRdb re-called the PCR reads with MiXCR, one entry per CDR3 protein. The profile shows more than 450,000 distinct CDR3 sequences, roughly 26% of them singletons. The sequenced sample was naive CD8+ T cells from blood, with Jurkat cell RNA spiked in. The receptor source for this set is a human donor in good health. Some libraries in this study had Jurkat cell RNA spiked in. Both conserved end residues are part of each CDR3. D genes are given only for firm matches. Clone sizes are given selectively: once, few, many, or a class where the clone is expanded.

clone_size	v_call	d_call	j_call	cdr3_aa	cdr3_nt
many	TRBV12-3/TRBV12-4	-	TRBJ2-3	CASSLEDTQYF	TGTGCCAGCAGTTTGGAAGATACGCAGTATTTT
-	TRBV6-5	-	TRBJ2-3	CASSPRPTSYTDTQYF	TGTGCCAGCTCTCCCAGGCCCACTAGCTACACAGATACGCAGTATTTT
-	TRBV5-5	-	TRBJ1-1	CASREGPHMNTEAFF	TGTGCCAGCAGGGAGGGGCCCCACATGAACACTGAAGCTTTCTTT
-	TRBV21-1	-	TRBJ1-5	CASSKVGRGNQPQHF	-
once	TRBV28	-	TRBJ1-1	CASSFKWTNNPEAFF	TGTGCCAGCAGTTTTAAATGGACAAATAACCCTGAAGCTTTCTTT
-	TRBV7-2	TRBD1	TRBJ2-5	CASSFDRVEETQYF	TGTGCCAGCAGCTTTGACAGGGTGGAAGAGACCCAGTACTTC
many	TRBV29-1	TRBD2	TRBJ2-7	CSVEGRGRAYEQYF	TGCAGCGTTGAAGGGCGGGGGAGAGCCTACGAGCAGTACTTC
few	TRBV29-1	TRBD2	TRBJ2-7	CSVEEAGAYEQYF	TGCAGCGTTGAAGAAGCGGGAGCTTACGAGCAGTACTTC
-	TRBV4-2	-	TRBJ2-3	CASSQAQSDNGDTQYF	TGTGCCAGCAGCCAAGCTCAATCTGACAACGGCGATACGCAGTATTTT
few	TRBV19	TRBD1	TRBJ1-4	CASRSRVLGQGGSSANEKLFF	TGTGCCAGTCGGAGCAGGGTCCTTGGACAGGGTGGTTCTTCAGCTAATGAAAAACTGTTTTTT
-	TRBV4-3	TRBD2	TRBJ2-5	CASSQDGLAKETQYF	TGCGCCAGCAGCCAAGATGGACTAGCAAAAGAGACCCAGTACTTC
-	TRBV5-1	TRBD1	TRBJ2-5	CASSLGEGQGEETLYF	TGCGCCAGCAGCTTGGGGGAGGGACAGGGAGAAGAGACCCTGTACTTC
few	TRBV20-1	-	TRBJ1-1	CSARVGFGTEAFF	TGCAGTGCTAGAGTGGGTTTTGGCACTGAAGCTTTCTTT
many	TRBV12-3/TRBV12-4	-	TRBJ1-6	CASSIGGVDSPLHF	TGTGCCAGCAGTATTGGGGGGGTCGATTCACCCCTCCACTTT